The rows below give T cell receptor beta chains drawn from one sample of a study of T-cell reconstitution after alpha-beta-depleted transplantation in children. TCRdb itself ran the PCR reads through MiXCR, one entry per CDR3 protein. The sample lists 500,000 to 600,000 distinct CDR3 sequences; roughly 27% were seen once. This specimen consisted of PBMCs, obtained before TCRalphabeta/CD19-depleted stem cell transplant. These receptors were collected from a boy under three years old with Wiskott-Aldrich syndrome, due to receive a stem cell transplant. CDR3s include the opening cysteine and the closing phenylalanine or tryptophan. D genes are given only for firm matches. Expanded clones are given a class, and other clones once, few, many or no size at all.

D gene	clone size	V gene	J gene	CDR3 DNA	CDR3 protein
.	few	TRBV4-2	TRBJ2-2	TGTGCCAGCTCCGGTCCGTCGGGTATGAACACCGGGGAGCTGTTTTTT	CASSGPSGMNTGELFF
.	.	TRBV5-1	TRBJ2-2	TGCGCCAGCAGACCCGACAGGGTCTACACCGGGGGGCTGTTTTTT	CASRPDRVYTGGLFF
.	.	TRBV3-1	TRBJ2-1	TGTGCCAGCACCAAGGAGGGGATACCAAGACCCTACAATGAGCAGTTCTTC	CASTKEGIPRPYNEQFF
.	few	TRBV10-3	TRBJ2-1	TGTGCCATCAGTGAACCTTCGGCTAAGCAGTTCTTC	CAISEPSAKQFF
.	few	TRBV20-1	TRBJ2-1	TGCAGTGCTAGTCTGAGATACAATGAGCAGTTCTTC	CSASLRYNEQFF
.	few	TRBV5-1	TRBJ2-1	TGCGCCAGCTCGCGAGATAGGGATCCCTACAATGAGCAGTTCTTC	CASSRDRDPYNEQFF
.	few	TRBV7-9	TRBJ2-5	TGTGCCAGCAGCTTAGATAGGCTTCGGGGAAGAGAGACCCAGTACTTC	CASSLDRLRGRETQYF
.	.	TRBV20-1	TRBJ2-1	TGCAGTGCTAGCCGGGACTTCTACAATGAGCAGTTCTTC	CSASRDFYNEQFF
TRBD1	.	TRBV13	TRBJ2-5	TGTGCCAGCAGCTTTGGCAGGGGGGAGACCCAGTACTTC	CASSFGRGETQYF
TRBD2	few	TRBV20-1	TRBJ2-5	TGCAGTGCTAGAGATCGGCGACTAGCGGGAGACCACCGGGAGACCCAGTACTTC	CSARDRRLAGDHRETQYF
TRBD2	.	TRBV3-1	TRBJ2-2	TGTGCCAGCAGCCAAGCTAGCGGCACCGGGGAGCTGTTTTTT	CASSQASGTGELFF
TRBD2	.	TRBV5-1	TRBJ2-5	TGCGCCAGCAGCTTCGGGGAGGGCGGGACCCAGTACTTC	CASSFGEGGTQYF
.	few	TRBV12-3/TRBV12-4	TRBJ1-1	TGTGCCAGCAGTTCCGATTACAGGGAAGCTTTCTTT	CASSSDYREAFF
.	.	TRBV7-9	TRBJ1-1	TGTGCCAGCAGCTTCGGGCGGGAATTAGAAGCTTTCTTT	CASSFGRELEAFF
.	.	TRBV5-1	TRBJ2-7	TGCGCCAGCAGCCCGGCCTCATCCTACGAGCAGTACTTC	CASSPASSYEQYF
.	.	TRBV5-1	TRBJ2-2	TGCGCCAGCAGCTTTGCCCCTCTTGCAGGGGCGGGCACCGGGGAGCTGTTTTTT	CASSFAPLAGAGTGELFF
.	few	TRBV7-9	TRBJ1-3	TGTGCCAGCAGCTTTACGGCAGCCTCTGGAAACACCATATATTTT	CASSFTAASGNTIYF
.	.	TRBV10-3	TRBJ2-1	TGTGCCATCAGTGGATTGACTCGACCTATCAACAATGAGCAGTTCTTC	CAISGLTRPINNEQFF
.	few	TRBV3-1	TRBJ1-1	TGTGCCAGCAGCCAGTATGGGCGGGACACTGAAGCTTTCTTT	CASSQYGRDTEAFF
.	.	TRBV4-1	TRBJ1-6	TGCGCCAGCAGCCACGATACGACAGGAGCCAATAATTCACCCCTCCACTTT	CASSHDTTGANNSPLHF
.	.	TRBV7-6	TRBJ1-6	TGTGCCAGCAGCCCACGAAGTAGGGGACAATATAATTCACCCCTCCACTTT	CASSPRSRGQYNSPLHF
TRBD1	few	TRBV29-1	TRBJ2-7	TGCAGCGCGCTATCTCGGACAGGGGCTGACGAGCAGTACTTC	CSALSRTGADEQYF
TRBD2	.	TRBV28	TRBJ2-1	TGTGCCAGCAGTAGACTAGCCTCCTACAATGAGCAGTTCTTC	CASSRLASYNEQFF
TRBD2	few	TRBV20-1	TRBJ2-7	TGCAGTGCTAGGGCTAGCGGGAGACCCTACGAGCAGTACTTC	CSARASGRPYEQYF
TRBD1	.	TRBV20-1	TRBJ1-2	TGCAGTGCTAGAGCTGACAGGGGCTATGGCTACACCTTC	CSARADRGYGYTF
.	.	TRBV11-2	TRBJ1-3	TGTGCCAGCAGCTATGACAGTACTGGAAACACCATATATTTT	CASSYDSTGNTIYF
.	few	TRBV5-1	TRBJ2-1	TGCGCCAGCAGCTTGGCCCGGGACGGGCACTCCTACAATGAGCAGTTCTTC	CASSLARDGHSYNEQFF
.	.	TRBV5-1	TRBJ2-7	TGCGCCAGCAGCTATGGGACGGAAAGCTACGAGCAGTACTTC	CASSYGTESYEQYF